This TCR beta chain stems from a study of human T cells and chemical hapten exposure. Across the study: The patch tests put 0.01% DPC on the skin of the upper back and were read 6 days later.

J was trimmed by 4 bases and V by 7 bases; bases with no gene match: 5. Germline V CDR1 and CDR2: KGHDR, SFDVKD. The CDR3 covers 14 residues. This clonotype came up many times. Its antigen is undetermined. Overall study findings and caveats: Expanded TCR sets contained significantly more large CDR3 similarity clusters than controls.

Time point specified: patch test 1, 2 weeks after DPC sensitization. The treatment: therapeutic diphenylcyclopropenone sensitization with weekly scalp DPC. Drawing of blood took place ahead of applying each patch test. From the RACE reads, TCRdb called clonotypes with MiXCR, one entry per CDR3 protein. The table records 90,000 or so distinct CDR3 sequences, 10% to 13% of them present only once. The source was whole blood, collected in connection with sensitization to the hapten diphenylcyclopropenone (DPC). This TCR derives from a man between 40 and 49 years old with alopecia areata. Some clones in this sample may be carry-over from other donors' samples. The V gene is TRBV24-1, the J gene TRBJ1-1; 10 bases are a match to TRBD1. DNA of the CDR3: TGTGCCACCAGAGGACAGGGGGATTTCACTGAAGCTTTCTTT. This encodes CATRGQGDFTEAFF.